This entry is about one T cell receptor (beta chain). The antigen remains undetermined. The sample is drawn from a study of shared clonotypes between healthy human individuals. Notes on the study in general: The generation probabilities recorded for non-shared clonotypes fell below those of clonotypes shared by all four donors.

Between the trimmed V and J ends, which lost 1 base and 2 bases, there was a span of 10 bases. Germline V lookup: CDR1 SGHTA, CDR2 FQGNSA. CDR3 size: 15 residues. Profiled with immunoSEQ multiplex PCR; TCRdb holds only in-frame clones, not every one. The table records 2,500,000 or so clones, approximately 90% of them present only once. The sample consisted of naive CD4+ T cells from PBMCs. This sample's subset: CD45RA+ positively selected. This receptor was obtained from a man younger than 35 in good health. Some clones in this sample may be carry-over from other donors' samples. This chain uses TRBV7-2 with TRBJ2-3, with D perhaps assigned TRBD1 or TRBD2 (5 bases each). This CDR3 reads CASSLGGTHTDTQYF. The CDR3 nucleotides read TGTGCCAGCAGCTTAGGGGGGACGCACACAGATACGCAGTATTTT.